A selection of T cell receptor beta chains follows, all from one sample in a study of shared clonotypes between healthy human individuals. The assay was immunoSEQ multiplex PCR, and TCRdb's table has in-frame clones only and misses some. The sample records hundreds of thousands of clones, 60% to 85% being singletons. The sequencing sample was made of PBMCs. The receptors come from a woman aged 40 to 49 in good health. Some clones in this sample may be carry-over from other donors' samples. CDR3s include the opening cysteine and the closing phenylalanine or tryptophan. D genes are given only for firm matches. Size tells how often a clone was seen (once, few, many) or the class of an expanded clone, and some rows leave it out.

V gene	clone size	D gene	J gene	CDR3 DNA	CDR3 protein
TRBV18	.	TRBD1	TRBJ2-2	TGTGCCAGCTCATCCCGGACAGGGGGCAACACCGGGGAGCTGTTTTTT	CASSSRTGGNTGELFF
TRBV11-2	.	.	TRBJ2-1	TGTGCCAGCAGCTTAGGCCGAGGACAGCGATACAATGAGCAGTTCTTC	CASSLGRGQRYNEQFF
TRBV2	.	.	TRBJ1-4	TGTGCCAGCAGTGTGAGACAGTCTAATGAAAAACTGTTTTTT	CASSVRQSNEKLFF
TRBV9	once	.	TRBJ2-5	TGTGCCAGCAGCGTTGGCTTCGGGTGGGAGACCCAGTACTTC	CASSVGFGWETQYF
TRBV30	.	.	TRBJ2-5	TGTGCCTGGAGTCCTTCCACCCTGTACCAAGAGACCCAGTACTTC	CAWSPSTLYQETQYF
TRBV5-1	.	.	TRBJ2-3	TGCGCCAGCAGCTTGGGAGCAACGGGAGCCACCAAGGATACGCAGTATTTT	CASSLGATGATKDTQYF
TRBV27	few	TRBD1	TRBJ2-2	TGTGCCAGTCAAGGACAGGGGAGCACCGGGGAGCTGTTTTTT	CASQGQGSTGELFF
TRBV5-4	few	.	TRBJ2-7	TGTGCCAGCAGCCCAGGGGGTGGAGCGGGAGTGGGATGGGGGAACGAGCAGTACTTC	CASSPGGGAGVGWGNEQYF
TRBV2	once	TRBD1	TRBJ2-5	TGTGCCAGCAGTGAAGCGCGGACAGGGGGCGGTCGGGAGACCCAGTACTTC	CASSEARTGGGRETQYF
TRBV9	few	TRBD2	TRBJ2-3	TGTGCCAGCAGCGTGAGCGGGAGGGGCACAGATACGCAGTATTTT	CASSVSGRGTDTQYF
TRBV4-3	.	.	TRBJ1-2	TGCGCCAGCAGCCAAGATTTGGGTTTATGGGGGGCGCTGGTTTTCCCCTATGGCTACACCTTC	CASSQDLGLWGALVFPYGYTF
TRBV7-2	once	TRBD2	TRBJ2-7	TGTGCCAGCAGCCCTGGACTAGCGGCAACCTACGAGCAGTACTTC	CASSPGLAATYEQYF
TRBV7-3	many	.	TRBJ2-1	TGTGCCAGCAGCCTATTTCACATAAATCTTTACAATGAGCAGTTCTTC	CASSLFHINLYNEQFF
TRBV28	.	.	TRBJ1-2	TGTGCCAGCAGTTTACTGCGAAGCCCTAACTATGGCTACACCTTC	CASSLLRSPNYGYTF
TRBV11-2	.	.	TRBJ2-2	TGTGCCAGCAGCACCCTCTTTGCCGGGGAGCTGTTTTTT	CASSTLFAGELFF
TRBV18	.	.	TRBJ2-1	TGTGCCAGCTCACCCCGGACGGATTACAATGAGCAGTTCTTC	CASSPRTDYNEQFF
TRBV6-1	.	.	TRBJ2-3	TGTGCCAGCAGTCTGGGGGGCGATACGCAGTATTTT	CASSLGGDTQYF
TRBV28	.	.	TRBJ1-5	TGTGCCACCGTCCATACAGGTTATAGCAATCAGCCCCAGCATTTT	CATVHTGYSNQPQHF
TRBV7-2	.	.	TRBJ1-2	TGTGCCAGCAGCCTACTACAGAGAAACTATGGCTACACCTTC	CASSLLQRNYGYTF
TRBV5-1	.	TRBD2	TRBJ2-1	TGCGCCAGCAGCTTGGTACCGACTAGCAGCATCAATGAGCAGTTCTTC	CASSLVPTSSINEQFF
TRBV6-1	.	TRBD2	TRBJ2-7	TGTGCCAGTTACGGGGGGACCTACGAGCAGTACTTC	CASYGGTYEQYF
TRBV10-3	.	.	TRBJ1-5	TGTGCCATCAGTGTTTCGGGGCTGAGCAATCAGCCCCAGCATTTT	CAISVSGLSNQPQHF
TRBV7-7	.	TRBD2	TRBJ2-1	TGTGCCAGCAGCGACCTTGGACTAGCGACCCACAATGAGCAGTTCTTC	CASSDLGLATHNEQFF
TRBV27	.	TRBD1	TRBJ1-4	TGTGCCAGCAGTATTGGGACAGGGGCAACTAATGAAAAACTGTTTTTT	CASSIGTGATNEKLFF
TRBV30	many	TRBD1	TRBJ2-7	TGTGCCTGCGACAAACCTAACAGGGGTACCCACGAGCAGTACTTC	CACDKPNRGTHEQYF
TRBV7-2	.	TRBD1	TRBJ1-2	TGTGCCAGCAGACAAAACCGGGACAGCTATGGCTACACCTTC	CASRQNRDSYGYTF
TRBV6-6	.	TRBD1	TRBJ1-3	TGTGCCAGCAAAAGGACAGGGGCAGGAAACACCATATATTTT	CASKRTGAGNTIYF